These T cell receptor beta chains were read from a single sample in a study of cytomegalovirus exposure and HLA in healthy donors. Clones were read by immunoSEQ multiplex PCR, and TCRdb kept only the in-frame ones, dropping some. The data contain approximately 110,000 clones, 50% to 65% of them singletons. The sample consisted of PBMCs. Receptors were obtained from a man in his thirties or forties in good health and CMV-seropositive. CDR3s include the opening cysteine and the closing phenylalanine or tryptophan. The D gene is left open where the match is weak. The listing skips clone size in some rows; elsewhere it reads once, few, many or a size class.

D	J	V	size	DNA	CDR3
TRBD2	TRBJ2-7	TRBV5-4	NA	TGTGCCAGCAGCTTCCCCGGGACTAGGAGTTACGAGCAGTACTTC	CASSFPGTRSYEQYF
NA	TRBJ1-1	TRBV29-1	few	TGCAGCGTTGAAGCCTCCAGGTTCAACACTGAAGCTTTCTTT	CSVEASRFNTEAFF
NA	TRBJ1-2	TRBV2	NA	TGTGCCAGCACGGCGGGTGAATGGGCTAACTATGGCTACACCTTC	CASTAGEWANYGYTF
NA	TRBJ1-3	TRBV5-1	once	TGCGCCAGCAGCTCAGGGGACTATCGCGCTGGAAACACCATATATTTT	CASSSGDYRAGNTIYF
TRBD2	TRBJ2-3	TRBV11-3	NA	TGTGCCAGCAGCTCGCCCCCCGGGACTACAAAGGGTACGCAGTATTTT	CASSSPPGTTKGTQYF
TRBD2	TRBJ2-5	TRBV5-4	few	TGTGCCAGCAGCTTGGAACTAGCGGGGCGCCGGGAGGGCCAGTACTTC	CASSLELAGRREGQYF
TRBD1	TRBJ2-2	TRBV18	NA	TGTGCCAGCTCACTCGGACAGGGGGCCACCGGGGAGCTGTTTTTT	CASSLGQGATGELFF
TRBD2	TRBJ2-1	TRBV7-2	few	TGTGCCAGCAGCTTAGGGGGACTAGTTCTTCCTGAGCAGTTCTTC	CASSLGGLVLPEQFF
TRBD2	TRBJ2-3	TRBV29-1	few	TGCAGCGTTGGAGGTAGCGGGGGTTCGACAGATACGCAGTATTTT	CSVGGSGGSTDTQYF
NA	TRBJ2-5	TRBV25-1	NA	TGTGCCAGCAGTGAATACGGGCAGGGTCGTGAGACCCAGTACTTC	CASSEYGQGRETQYF
NA	TRBJ1-5	TRBV10-3	few	TGTGCCATCAGTGAAAGTGCAGGGATCGGCAATCAGCCCCAGCATTTT	CAISESAGIGNQPQHF
TRBD2	TRBJ2-1	TRBV7-2	NA	TGTGCCAGCAGCTTGTGGAGCGGGGGGGCTCTCAATGAGCAGTTCTTC	CASSLWSGGALNEQFF
NA	TRBJ1-5	TRBV5-1	NA	TGCGCCAGCAGCTTGACAGGGAGCAATCAGCCCCAGCATTTT	CASSLTGSNQPQHF
TRBD1	TRBJ1-2	TRBV5-5	NA	TGTGCCAGCAGGATGGCAGGGGGCGGTGGCTACACCTTC	CASRMAGGGGYTF
TRBD1	TRBJ1-2	TRBV4-2	NA	TGTGCCAGCACCCCCGTGGGTTTTGACAGGGGGGCCTATGGCTACACCTTC	CASTPVGFDRGAYGYTF
TRBD1	TRBJ2-7	TRBV29-1	few	TGCAGCGCCCTTTCCGGGACAGGGGCTACCTACGAGCAGTACTTC	CSALSGTGATYEQYF
NA	TRBJ1-1	TRBV5-1	NA	TGCGCCAGCAGCTTGGACCCACAGGGCTACACTGAAGCTTTCTTT	CASSLDPQGYTEAFF
NA	TRBJ2-1	TRBV9	NA	TGTGCCAGCAGCCCAGGTTTAGCGGACGACAATGAGCAGTTCTTC	CASSPGLADDNEQFF
NA	TRBJ1-2	TRBV6-5	NA	TGTGCCAGCAGTAAACCGGGGATTAGCGGCTACACCTTC	CASSKPGISGYTF
NA	TRBJ1-1	TRBV5-1	NA	TGCGCCAGCAGCTTGGCCGGGAACACTGAAGCTTTCTTT	CASSLAGNTEAFF
NA	TRBJ2-3	TRBV7-9	NA	TGTGCCAGCAGCTCCACACAGGCCATTCCCTTGTATACGCAGTATTTT	CASSSTQAIPLYTQYF
TRBD1	TRBJ2-7	TRBV11-3	NA	TGTGCCAGCAGCTTTAGGGCAGGGGGTGGCGAGCAGTACTTC	CASSFRAGGGEQYF
NA	TRBJ2-2	TRBV19	NA	TGTGCCAGTAGTTCAGGGGTGGCCGGGGAGCTGTTTTTT	CASSSGVAGELFF
NA	TRBJ2-5	TRBV19	NA	TGTGCCAGTAGTATTCAGGGAGAGACCCAGTACTTC	CASSIQGETQYF
NA	TRBJ1-2	TRBV6-1	NA	TGTGCCAGCACGGGACAAAACTATGGCTACACCTTC	CASTGQNYGYTF
TRBD1	TRBJ1-1	TRBV27	NA	TGTGCCAGCAGTTTCCGGGACAGGGGGGAAGCTTTCTTT	CASSFRDRGEAFF
NA	TRBJ1-4	TRBV5-1	NA	TGCGCCAGCAGCTCGGGGGGGTTCGATGAAAAACTGTTTTTT	CASSSGGFDEKLFF
TRBD1	TRBJ2-1	TRBV5-1	NA	TGCGCCAGCAGCTCACAGGGGGCCGGCAATGAGCAGTTCTTC	CASSSQGAGNEQFF
NA	TRBJ2-5	TRBV4-2	NA	TGTGCCAGCAGCCAAGATTGGAGGGTCCAAGAGACCCAGTACTTC	CASSQDWRVQETQYF
NA	TRBJ1-1	TRBV18	NA	TGTGCCAGCTCACCGCGGGACGTCAGGATCATGAACACTGAAGCTTTCTTT	CASSPRDVRIMNTEAFF
NA	TRBJ1-1	TRBV30	NA	TGTGCCTGGTCCGGGACACCGAACACTGAAGCTTTCTTT	CAWSGTPNTEAFF
NA	TRBJ1-2	TRBV5-4	NA	TGTGCCAGCAGCTTTTTAGATAGTACAGGAGCTAACTATGGCTACACCTTC	CASSFLDSTGANYGYTF
NA	TRBJ1-6	TRBV30	NA	TGTGCCTGGACTATGGGGGGTATTGGTTCACCCCTCCACTTT	CAWTMGGIGSPLHF
NA	TRBJ1-5	TRBV4-2	NA	TGTGCCAGCAGCCGACAGAGCAATCAGCCCCAGCATTTT	CASSRQSNQPQHF
NA	TRBJ2-7	TRBV4-2	NA	TGTGCCAGCAGCCAAGTATCCTACGAGCAGTACTTC	CASSQVSYEQYF
TRBD2	TRBJ2-7	TRBV11-3	once	TGTGCCAGCAGCTCGGGGGGGGGAGTCCCCTACGAGCAGTACTTC	CASSSGGGVPYEQYF
TRBD2	TRBJ2-4	TRBV9	few	TGTGCCAGCAGCTCGCTAGCGGCGGAAAACATTCAGTACTTC	CASSSLAAENIQYF
NA	TRBJ1-1	TRBV5-6	NA	TGTGCCAGCAGCTTGTGGGCAGCTGCTAACACTGAAGCTTTCTTT	CASSLWAAANTEAFF
TRBD1	TRBJ1-1	TRBV29-1	few	TGCAGCGTTGATGGGATGGCAGGGGGTTTCTTT	CSVDGMAGGFF
NA	TRBJ1-1	TRBV7-9	few	TGTGCCAGCAAACTCCGGGACTTGAACACTGAAGCTTTCTTT	CASKLRDLNTEAFF
NA	TRBJ2-2	TRBV4-1	NA	TGCGCCAGCAGCCACCCCTTCGGGACCGGGGAGCTGTTTTTT	CASSHPFGTGELFF
NA	TRBJ1-2	TRBV5-1	few	TGCGCCAGCAGCTTAGAAGCCAGACTCTATGGCTACACCTTC	CASSLEARLYGYTF
NA	TRBJ2-7	TRBV7-9	NA	TGTGCCAGCAGCCCCTACAGGTACGAGCAGTACTTC	CASSPYRYEQYF
NA	TRBJ1-2	TRBV11-2	NA	TGTGCCAGCAGCTTAGATCATGTGGAGGTGGATGGCTACACCTTC	CASSLDHVEVDGYTF
NA	TRBJ1-1	TRBV6-1	NA	TGTGCCAGCAGTGAAGCGCTGGGGGGGGCCTACACTGAAGCTTTCTTT	CASSEALGGAYTEAFF
TRBD1	TRBJ1-1	TRBV7-2	few	TGTGCCAGCAGCGTGGACAGGGACACTGAAGCTTTCTTT	CASSVDRDTEAFF
NA	TRBJ2-7	TRBV7-9	NA	TGTGCCAGCAGTCATGTTGGGGGGGCTCCCTACGAGCAGTACTTC	CASSHVGGAPYEQYF
TRBD1	TRBJ1-2	TRBV20-1	NA	TGCAGTGCTAGAGCGGTGGACAGGCCCTTC	CSARAVDRPF
NA	TRBJ1-2	TRBV19	NA	TGTGCCAGTAGTTCTTTCGACCAGGGGCGAGGACCATACACCTTC	CASSSFDQGRGPYTF
TRBD1	TRBJ1-2	TRBV5-1	once	TGCGCCAGCAGCCGGGGACAGGACTATGGCTACACCTTC	CASSRGQDYGYTF